What follows are 13 T cell receptor beta chains derived from one specimen sequenced in a study of T cells in Graves' hyperthyroidism and ophthalmopathy. TCR beta CDR3 regions were amplified from RNA transcripts. HTBI primers were used for first-round RT-PCR of the TCR CDR3. TCRdb re-called the multiplex PCR reads through MiXCR, storing one row per CDR3 protein. The data show 650,000 to 750,000 distinct CDR3 sequences, around 15% seen once. What was sequenced was blood. These receptors originate from a woman between 18 and 29 years old with Graves' hyperthyroidism.

This clonotype was counted only a few times. The chain carries TRBV18 and TRBJ2-5, with a possible D match to TRBD1 (5 bases). Trimming took 4 bases from V and 4 from J, leaving 10 bases between them. Germline V gives CDR1 KGHSH, CDR2 LQKENI. There are 13 residues in the CDR3. CDR3 protein: CASSRQRLETQYF. CDR3 nucleotide sequence: TGTGCCAGCTCACGACAGCGCTTAGAGACCCAGTACTTC. Combining the CDR3 with reference TRBV18 and TRBJ2-5 gives the whole variable domain NAGVMQNPRHLVRRRGQEARLRCSPMKGHSHVYWYRQLPEEGLKFMVYLQKENIIDESGMPKERFSAEFPKEGPSILRIQQVVRGDSAAYFCASSRQRLETQYFGPGTRLLVL.

The sample holds many counts of this clonotype. The V gene is TRBV27, the J gene TRBJ1-1, with D perhaps TRBD1 (6 bases). Looked up from germline, CDR1 is MNHEY and CDR2 is SMNVEV (reference sequence). V lost 5 bases and J 2 bases, leaving 15 bases between the germline ends. This CDR3 has 15 residues. The CDR3 region is CASSALGQPNTEAFF. The CDR3 nucleotides are TGTGCCAGCAGTGCCCTCGGACAGCCAAACACTGAAGCTTTCTTT.

This clonotype was found many times. V and J are TRBV28 and TRBJ2-5, with 7 bases identical to TRBD2. The CDR3 loop spans 12 amino acids. V lost 10 bases and J lost 3; bases outside the gene matches: 5. Germline V gene sequence: CDR1 MDHEN, CDR2 SYDVKM. The CDR3 protein is CAITSDEETQYF. CDR3 bases: TGTGCCATTACTAGCGACGAAGAGACCCAGTACTTC.

V is TRBV29-1 and J is TRBJ2-2; TRBD1 matches 7 bases. Trimming removed 5 bases from V and 1 base from J; junction bases left unmatched: 4. The CDR3 runs 14 residues. The germline gives CDR1 SQVTM, CDR2 ANQGSEA. CDR3 loop: CSVYGTENTGELFF. CDR3 DNA: TGCAGCGTTTACGGGACAGAGAACACCGGGGAGCTGTTTTTT.

This clonotype was counted between two and nine times. J is TRBJ2-1 and V is TRBV6-2 or TRBV6-3; 8 nucleotides match TRBD2. Unmatched junction bases numbered 8, after V lost 5 bases and J lost 8 bases. The CDR3 length is 14 residues. Germline V CDR1 and CDR2: MNHEY, SVGEGT. The CDR3 DNA is TGTGCCAGCAGTCTACGCGGGAGGAAAGATGAGCAGTTCTTC. It encodes CASSLRGRKDEQFF.

In this sample, this clonotype turned up many times. The chain joins TRBV18 to TRBJ2-7, with 7 bases matching TRBD1. Looked up from germline, CDR1 is KGHSH and CDR2 is LQKENI. With 2 bases clipped from V and 0 bases from J, the junction kept 7 bases outside the gene matches. The CDR3 sequence is 16 residues long. CDR3 in amino acids: CASSPTTGPFSYEQYF. CDR3 nucleotides: TGTGCCAGCTCACCAACGACAGGGCCTTTCTCCTACGAGCAGTACTTC.

This clonotype came up a few times. The chain uses TRBV6-2 or TRBV6-3 and TRBJ2-3; 14 positions agree with TRBD2. Germline trimming cut 2 bases from V and 3 bases from J; bases unmatched to any gene: 7. The CDR3 runs 18 residues. Germline V gene sequence: CDR1 MNHEY, CDR2 SVGEGT. DNA of the CDR3: TGTGCCAGCAGTTACGAAACGGGACTAGCGGGAGCGACAGATACGCAGTATTTT. Its translation is CASSYETGLAGATDTQYF.

This clonotype was seen many times. V gene TRBV12-3 or TRBV12-4 combines with J gene TRBJ2-7, with a weak D call TRBD2 (6 bases). V lost 5 bases and J 1 base, leaving 15 bases between the germline ends. The CDR3 has 15 residues. The chain's CDR3 is CASSPERARSYEQYF. DNA for the CDR3: TGTGCCAGCAGTCCTGAGCGGGCTAGGTCCTACGAGCAGTACTTC.

This clonotype was seen many times. V is TRBV5-8 and J is TRBJ2-5, with D unresolved. The ends were cut back, 3 bases at V and 4 bases at J, with 7 bases in the middle. The CDR3 runs to 12 residues. Germline CDR1 is SGHTS and CDR2 is YDEGEE. The CDR3 DNA is TGTGCCAGCAGCTCCAATGCAGAGACCCAGTACTTC. Residues: CASSSNAETQYF.

There are many counts of this clonotype. The CDR3 loop is CASSLPHITGGYTF. CDR3 coding DNA: TGTGCCAGCAGCTTGCCGCACATTACCGGTGGCTACACCTTC. The J gene is TRBJ1-2, the V gene TRBV5-8; D remains ambiguous. V lost 1 base to trimming and J lost 7 bases, with 14 bases between them. Per germline, CDR1 SGHTS and CDR2 YDEGEE. The CDR3 has 14 amino acids.

This clonotype was detected many times. The chain has TRBV20-1 and TRBJ2-7; TRBD1 might be the D (5 bases). CDR1 is DFQATT and CDR2 is SNEGSKA in the germline V gene (reference sequence). V gave up 6 bases and J gave up 2 bases, with 29 bases separating them. This CDR3 has 18 amino acids. CDR3 DNA: TGCAGTGCCAGTTCAAAGGCAGGGTTTACCGTCAAGACCTACGAGCAGTACTTC. Amino acids: CSASSKAGFTVKTYEQYF.

This clonotype was found many times. This rearrangement joins TRBV2 to TRBJ1-1; 8 bases agree with TRBD1. The CDR3 has 12 amino acids. The J segment lost 8 bases and the V segment lost 7 bases, leaving 6 bases of the junction unmatched. Germline lookup yields CDR1 SNHLY and CDR2 FYNNEI. CDR3 sequence reads: CASTSTGGEAFF. In nucleotides, the CDR3 is TGTGCCAGCACCTCTACAGGGGGAGAAGCTTTCTTT.

This clonotype was recorded many times. This sequence joins TRBV2 and TRBJ2-7; D ambiguous. The germline V gene has CDR1 SNHLY and CDR2 FYNNEI. The CDR3 is 13 amino acids. V was clipped by 10 bases and J by 3 bases, with 16 bases between them. CDR3 region: CANQRAAHYEQYF. CDR3 DNA sequence: TGTGCCAACCAGCGAGCAGCTCACTACGAGCAGTACTTC.